This TCR beta chain was sequenced in a study of cytomegalovirus exposure and HLA in healthy donors. Looking at the study overall: Earlier findings included about 120 million unique TCR beta sequences obtained from 150 million to 200 million T cells. There were 88 million or so unique TCRs (from HLA-typed donors) in an early data release.

The PCR used 60 Vbeta and 13 Jbeta primers. The table came from immunoSEQ multiplex PCR; TCRdb's copy has only in-frame clones and leaves some out. This sample has around 230,000 clones, with approximately 81% found just once. Concerning this clone: What it recognizes is unknown.

Study observations and caveats: Based on reports, TCR beta sequences accurately predicted HLA-A and HLA-B alleles for most subjects.

V shed 1 base and J 3 bases; nucleotides not matched to a gene: 8. The germline V gene has CDR1 LNHNV and CDR2 YYDKDF (reference sequence). This CDR3 has 17 amino acids. The sample consisted of PBMCs. V usage is TRBV15 and J usage is TRBJ2-5; 10 bases align to TRBD2. The source is a girl aged 2 to 9 in good health and CMV-seronegative. In DNA form, the CDR3 reads TGTGCCACCAGCAGAGTTCGATTGCTAGCGGGGGAAGAGACCCAGTACTTC. It yields the protein CATSRVRLLAGEETQYF.